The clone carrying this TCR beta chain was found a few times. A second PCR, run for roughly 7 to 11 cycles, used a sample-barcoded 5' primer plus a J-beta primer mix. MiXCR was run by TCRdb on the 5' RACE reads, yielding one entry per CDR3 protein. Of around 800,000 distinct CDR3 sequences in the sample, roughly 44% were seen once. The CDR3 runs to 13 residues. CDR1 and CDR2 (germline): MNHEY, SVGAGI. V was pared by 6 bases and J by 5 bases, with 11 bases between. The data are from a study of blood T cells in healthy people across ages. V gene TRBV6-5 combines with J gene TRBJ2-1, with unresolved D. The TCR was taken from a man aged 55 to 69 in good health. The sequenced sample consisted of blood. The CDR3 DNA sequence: TGTGCCAGCAGGGAAGGGTGGGACAATGAGCAGTTCTTC. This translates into CASREGWDNEQFF.